There are a few counts of the clone carrying this TCR beta chain. What it recognizes is unknown. MiXCR, run by TCRdb on the reads, gives a single entry per CDR3 protein. The sample yields 400,000 or so distinct CDR3 sequences, approximately 31% seen once. With 7 bases removed from V and 3 bases from J, the gap between germline ends came to 13 bases. The CDR3 runs to 13 residues. Germline V lookup: CDR1 LNHNV, CDR2 YYDKDF (reference sequence). These data belong to a study of T cell repertoires in cytomegalovirus infection. Overall study: Public TCR beta signature analysis indicated the presence of both CMV infection and matching HLA type. Study results and limitations: CMV-specific TCR beta clonotypes restricted by HLA-C were the ones dominating the ex vivo response. Adding up the frequency of public TCR beta families identified people who carried CMV plus the relevant HLA.

Input material: PBMCs. The TCR comes from a human donor in good health (CMV status not recorded). Some clones in this sample may be carry-over from other donors' samples. The chain is built from TRBV15 and TRBJ2-7; unclear D gene. CDR3 DNA sequence: TGTGCCACCACTAGTAGTTCGGGCTACGAGCAGTACTTC. Its protein is CATTSSSGYEQYF.